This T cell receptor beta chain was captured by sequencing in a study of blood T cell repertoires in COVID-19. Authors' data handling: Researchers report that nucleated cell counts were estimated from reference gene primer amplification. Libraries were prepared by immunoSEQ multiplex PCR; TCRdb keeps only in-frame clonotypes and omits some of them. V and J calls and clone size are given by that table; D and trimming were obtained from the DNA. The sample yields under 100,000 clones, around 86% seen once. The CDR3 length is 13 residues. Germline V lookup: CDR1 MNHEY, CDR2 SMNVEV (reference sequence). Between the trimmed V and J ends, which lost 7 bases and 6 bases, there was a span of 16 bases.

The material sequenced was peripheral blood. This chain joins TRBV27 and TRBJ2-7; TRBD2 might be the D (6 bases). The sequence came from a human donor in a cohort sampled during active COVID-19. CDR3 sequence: CASIDSDYLEQYF. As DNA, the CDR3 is TGTGCCAGCATTGACTCGGACTATCTCGAGCAGTACTTC.